These T cell receptor beta chains were read from a single sample in a study of CD8+ T cells in alopecia areata. The table came from immunoSEQ multiplex PCR; TCRdb's copy has only in-frame clones and leaves some out. The sample records 85,000 to 95,000 clones, just over 70% being singletons. Specimen: CD8+ T cells sorted from blood, collected at week 44, from a patient treated with tofacitinib. These receptors were taken from a human donor with alopecia areata. Both conserved end residues are part of each CDR3. The D gene is left open where the match is weak. Expanded clones are given a class, and other clones once, few, many or no size at all.

v_call,j_call,clone_size,d_call,cdr3_length,cdr3_nt,cdr3_aa
TRBV2,TRBJ2-1,NA,TRBD2,14,TGTGCCAGCACGGGGACTAGCGGGACGAATGAGCAGTTCTTC,CASTGTSGTNEQFF
TRBV7-3,TRBJ2-3,NA,TRBD1,15,TGTGCCAGCAGCTTGACAGGGCGAAGCACAGATACGCAGTATTTT,CASSLTGRSTDTQYF
TRBV4-2,TRBJ2-7,once,NA,14,TGTGCCAGCAGCCAAGAAACGGCCGGGGAGGAGCAGTACTTC,CASSQETAGEEQYF
TRBV29-1,TRBJ1-1,few,NA,11,TGCAGCGGCCGGGGGGGACTTGAAGCTTTCTTT,CSGRGGLEAFF
TRBV9,TRBJ2-1,NA,NA,14,TGTGCCAGCAGCGCGGGGGGCCCCGCCGGGGGGCAGTTCTTC,CASSAGGPAGGQFF
TRBV27,TRBJ2-1,NA,TRBD2,14,TGTGCCAGCAGTTGGGGCGGGGGGGCCAATGAGCAGTTCTTC,CASSWGGGANEQFF
TRBV5-6,TRBJ2-7,NA,TRBD2,14,TGTGCCAGCAGCTTGGGATACGGGGGGTACGAGCAGTACTTC,CASSLGYGGYEQYF
TRBV19,TRBJ2-1,NA,TRBD2,15,TGTGCCAGTAGTATTACTAGCGGGGCCTACAATGAGCAGTTCTTC,CASSITSGAYNEQFF
TRBV28,TRBJ2-1,NA,NA,10,TGTGCCAGCAGTTTCCATGAGCAGTTCTTC,CASSFHEQFF
TRBV27,TRBJ1-1,few,NA,15,TGTGCCAGCAGTCTCTCGAGGACCGCGAACACTGAAGCTTTCTTT,CASSLSRTANTEAFF
TRBV2,TRBJ2-1,NA,TRBD2,15,TGTGCCAGCACTCCCGGGACTACTAAAAGCGATGAGCAGTTCTTC,CASTPGTTKSDEQFF
TRBV5-1,TRBJ1-1,NA,TRBD1,14,TGCGCCAGCAGCCCGGGGGGACAGAGAACAGAAGCTTTCTTT,CASSPGGQRTEAFF
TRBV29-1,TRBJ1-1,few,TRBD1,13,TGCAGCGTTGGGACAGGGATTGACACTGAAGCTTTCTTT,CSVGTGIDTEAFF
TRBV9,TRBJ2-3,NA,NA,15,TGTGCCAGCAGCGACCCCCGGCGGGACGTATATACGCAGTATTTT,CASSDPRRDVYTQYF
TRBV14,TRBJ2-1,NA,NA,12,TGTGCCAGCAGCCAAGGTGCCCTCGAGCAGTTCTTC,CASSQGALEQFF
TRBV13,TRBJ1-1,NA,NA,14,TGTGCCAGCAGCTGGGGGCGGACGAACACTGAAGCTTTCTTT,CASSWGRTNTEAFF
TRBV7-2,TRBJ2-7,NA,NA,14,TGTGCCAGCAGCTTAGCCCGACAGGCCTATCGGCAGTACTTC,CASSLARQAYRQYF
TRBV7-9,TRBJ2-2,few,NA,16,TGTGCCAGCAGCTCCCGGACAGACGCGAACACCGGGGAGCTGTTTTTT,CASSSRTDANTGELFF
TRBV6-6,TRBJ2-7,few,TRBD2,14,TGTGCCAGCAGTTACGGGGGGGACTCCTACGAGCAGTACTTC,CASSYGGDSYEQYF
TRBV30,TRBJ1-1,NA,NA,13,TGTGCCTGGAGTGTCGCAGGGAACACTGAAGCTTTCTTT,CAWSVAGNTEAFF
TRBV7-9,TRBJ2-1,NA,NA,12,TGTGCCTCGGGGGCAGGATCCAATGAGCAGTTCTTC,CASGAGSNEQFF
TRBV5-1,TRBJ2-2,NA,NA,12,TGCGCCAGCAGCGTGAACACCGGGGAGCTGTTTTTT,CASSVNTGELFF
TRBV29-1,TRBJ1-1,NA,TRBD1,14,TGCAGCGTCGGGACAGGGAGTTGGGACACTGAAGCTTTCTTT,CSVGTGSWDTEAFF
TRBV7-9,TRBJ1-1,NA,NA,14,TGTGCCAGCAGCCGTTGGGGTGGTAAAACTGAAGCTTTCTTT,CASSRWGGKTEAFF
TRBV13,TRBJ2-2,NA,NA,14,TGTGCCAGCGCCGAGGGAGGGAACACCGGGGAGCTGTTTTTT,CASAEGGNTGELFF
TRBV29-1,TRBJ1-2,NA,TRBD1,17,TGCAGCGTTGAAGTCATAAAACCAGGGACAGAGGTATATGGCTACACCTTC,CSVEVIKPGTEVYGYTF
TRBV4-3,TRBJ1-2,NA,NA,11,TGCGCCAGCAGCCAAGACTTTATCACCTTCTTC,CASSQDFITFF
TRBV27,TRBJ2-7,NA,TRBD2,17,TGTGCCAGCAGTTTCTCCTCGGGGGGAGGGCTGTCCTACGAGCAGTACTTC,CASSFSSGGGLSYEQYF
TRBV19,TRBJ2-3,few,NA,14,TGTGCCAGTAGTATTAACAGCTACACAGATACGCAGTATTTT,CASSINSYTDTQYF
TRBV13,TRBJ2-3,NA,TRBD2,17,TGTGCCAGCAGCATACCCCGTGGAGCGGGGGGCTCAGATACGCAGTATTTT,CASSIPRGAGGSDTQYF
TRBV30,TRBJ2-7,NA,TRBD1,13,TGTGCCTGGAGCAGGGGGAACGATGACGAGCAGTACTTC,CAWSRGNDDEQYF
TRBV4-3,TRBJ1-1,NA,NA,13,TGCGCCAGCAGCCAAGATCGGGAGACTGAAGCTTTCTTT,CASSQDRETEAFF
TRBV29-1,TRBJ1-2,NA,TRBD1,12,TGCAGCGTCCCAGGGGGCCTGGGGGGCTACACCTTC,CSVPGGLGGYTF
TRBV5-1,TRBJ2-1,NA,TRBD1,12,TGCGCCAGCCGCAAACAGGGGGATGAGCAGTTCTTC,CASRKQGDEQFF
TRBV30,TRBJ2-6,NA,TRBD2,15,TGTGCCTGGATTGGGGAGGGCTCTGGGGCCAACGTCCTGACTTTC,CAWIGEGSGANVLTF
TRBV30,TRBJ1-5,NA,TRBD1,14,TGTGCCTGGGAGCCCGGGACAGGGGGTCAGCCCCAGCATTTT,CAWEPGTGGQPQHF
TRBV7-9,TRBJ1-1,NA,NA,15,TGTGCCAGCAGCTCGAAGACCCGAGGGGACACTGAAGCTTTCTTT,CASSSKTRGDTEAFF
TRBV19,TRBJ1-6,NA,NA,17,TGTGCCAGTAGTATAGGGGACGGGATTACCATTAATTCACCCCTCCACTTT,CASSIGDGITINSPLHF
TRBV4-3,TRBJ2-1,NA,NA,14,TGCGCCAGCAGCCCCGGGACCCAAAACAATGAGCAGTTCTTC,CASSPGTQNNEQFF
TRBV4-3,TRBJ1-4,NA,NA,16,TGCGCCAGCAGCCAGGTTATAGGGGGGGAAGAGGTAGAACTGTTTTTT,CASSQVIGGEEVELFF
TRBV6-1,TRBJ2-7,NA,NA,15,TGTGCCAGCCCCGATGAGGAGGGGAGCTCCTACGAGCAGTACTTC,CASPDEEGSSYEQYF